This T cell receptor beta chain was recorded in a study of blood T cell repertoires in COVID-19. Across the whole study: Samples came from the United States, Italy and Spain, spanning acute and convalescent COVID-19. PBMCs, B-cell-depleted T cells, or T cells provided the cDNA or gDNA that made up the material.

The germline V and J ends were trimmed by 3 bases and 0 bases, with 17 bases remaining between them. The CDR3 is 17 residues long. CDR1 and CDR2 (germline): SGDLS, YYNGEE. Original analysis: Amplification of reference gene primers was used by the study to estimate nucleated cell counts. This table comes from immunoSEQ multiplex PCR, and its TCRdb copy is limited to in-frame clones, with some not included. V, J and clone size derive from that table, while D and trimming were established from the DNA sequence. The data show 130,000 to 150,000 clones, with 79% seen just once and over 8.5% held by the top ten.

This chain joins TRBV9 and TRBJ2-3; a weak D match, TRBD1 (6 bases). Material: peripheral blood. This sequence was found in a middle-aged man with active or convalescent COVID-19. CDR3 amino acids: CASSGGSTGFSTDTQYF. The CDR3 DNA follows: TGTGCCAGCAGCGGGGGATCGACAGGCTTTAGCACAGATACGCAGTATTTT.